These 24 T cell receptor beta chains share one sample of origin, sequenced in a study of response to subunit inactivated influenza vaccine. TCRdb itself ran the RT-PCR reads through MiXCR, one entry per CDR3 protein. Of about 580,000 distinct CDR3 sequences in the sample, 14% were seen once. The sample was PBMCs from blood, taken approximately 12 days after vaccination. All receptors derive from a man between 45 and 60 years old who received an inactivated influenza vaccine.

This clonotype occurred a few times. The chain couples TRBV29-1 to TRBJ2-7, with 9 bases lining up with TRBD1. CDR1 and CDR2 (germline): SQVTM, ANQGSEA. The CDR3 sequence is 14 residues long. The V segment lost 8 bases and the J segment 7 bases; nucleotides outside the gene matches: 15. In nucleotides, the CDR3 is TGCAGCATCCGACGGACAGGGGATTTGGGGGAGCAGTACTTC. This translates into CSIRRTGDLGEQYF.

This clonotype was picked up a small number of times. The V and J genes are TRBV20-1 and TRBJ2-2; unclear D gene. This CDR3 is built from 11 residues. Germline V gene sequence: CDR1 DFQATT, CDR2 SNEGSKA (reference sequence). Trimming removed 2 bases from V and 7 bases from J, with 5 bases in between. As DNA, the CDR3 is TGCAGTGCTAGAAGTATCGGGGAGCTGTTTTTT. Protein product: CSARSIGELFF.

There are a few counts of this clonotype. The chain combines TRBV15 with TRBJ2-1; 11 bases are shared with TRBD2. After removal of 0 bases from V and 8 bases from J, the junction contained 6 bases not matched to a gene. Germline V gene data show CDR1 as LNHNV and CDR2 as YYDKDF (reference sequence). There are 16 residues in the CDR3. The CDR3 reads CATSRDLTSGVDEQFF. CDR3 sequence (DNA): TGTGCCACCAGCAGAGATCTGACTAGCGGGGTAGATGAGCAGTTCTTC.

This clonotype has a handful of counts. V is TRBV3-1 and J is TRBJ1-2; 9 bases agree with TRBD1. The V gene end was trimmed by 7 bases and the J gene end by 6 bases; junction bases not matched to a gene: 15. The germline V gene encodes CDR1 LGHDT and CDR2 YNNKEL (reference sequence). This CDR3 comprises 16 residues. For the CDR3, the DNA is TGTGCCAGCACCACGTCTGGGACAGGGAAGATCAATGGCTACACCTTC. It is translated as CASTTSGTGKINGYTF. The whole variable domain, filled in from reference TRBV3-1 and TRBJ1-2, reads DTAVSQTPKYLVTQMGNDKSIKCEQNLGHDTMYWYKQDSKKFLKIMFSYNNKELIINETVPNRFSPKSPDKAHLNLHINSLELGDSAVYFCASTTSGTGKINGYTFGSGTRLTVV.

This chain links TRBV4-2 with TRBJ2-5, with TRBD2 matching over 8 bases. From germline, CDR1 is LGHNA and CDR2 YNFKEQ. This CDR3 has 16 residues. Losses at the gene ends were 2 bases for V and 2 bases for J; bases not matched to a gene: 7. The CDR3 is CASSQPGLVSQETQYF. The DNA of the CDR3 is TGTGCCAGCAGCCAACCGGGACTAGTTTCACAAGAGACCCAGTACTTC.

The gene calls are TRBV11-2 and TRBJ2-5; the match to TRBD2 covers 9 bases. The germline V gene has CDR1 SGHAT and CDR2 FQNNGV. The V and J ends lost 4 bases and 3 bases, in that order; junction bases with no gene match: 12. This CDR3 is 17 amino acids long. In DNA form, the CDR3 reads TGTGCCAGCAGCTCCCTTAGGGTAGCGGGAGAGGAAGAGACCCAGTACTTC. This translates into CASSSLRVAGEEETQYF.

This clonotype was seen more than once but under ten times. Here the CDR3 reads CASQAGAYNSPLHF. CDR3 DNA sequence: TGTGCCAGCCAGGCAGGGGCCTATAATTCACCCCTCCACTTT. The chain couples TRBV28 to TRBJ1-6, with D possibly matching TRBD1 (6 bases). The length of the CDR3 is 14 residues. CDR1 MDHEN and CDR2 SYDVKM come from the germline V gene. The ends were cut back, 8 bases at V and 2 bases at J, with 10 bases in the middle.

This clonotype was counted ten times or more. The chain carries TRBV20-1 and TRBJ2-3; TRBD1 agrees at 11 bases. This CDR3 has 17 residues. The germline CDR1 and CDR2 sequences are DFQATT and SNEGSKA (reference sequence). The V and J ends lost 3 bases and 3 bases, in that order; junction bases with no gene match: 11. The CDR3 DNA is TGCAGTGCTAGTTATTTAGGACAGGGGGCTTTTACAGATACGCAGTATTTT. Its protein is CSASYLGQGAFTDTQYF.

In its sample, this clonotype was seen a few times. The V and J genes are TRBV19 and TRBJ2-5; D possibly corresponds to TRBD1 (6 bases). Per the germline V gene, CDR1 is LNHDA and CDR2 is SQIVND (reference sequence). The CDR3 sequence is 12 residues long. Deletions cut 6 bases from V and 10 bases from J, with 15 bases between. The CDR3 DNA sequence: TGTGCCAGTAGGGGGGTCCTAGGGGGCCAGTACTTC. Encoded protein: CASRGVLGGQYF.

This clonotype has a count of ten or more. The chain links TRBV3-1 to TRBJ1-1, with D perhaps matching TRBD1 (6 bases). The ends were cut back, 1 base at V and 5 bases at J, with 14 bases in the middle. The germline V gene encodes CDR1 LGHDT and CDR2 YNNKEL (reference sequence). The CDR3 loop spans 15 amino acids. CDR3 sequence reads: CASSQAGGARTEAFF. In DNA, the CDR3 is TGTGCCAGCAGCCAAGCCGGGGGGGCGAGGACTGAAGCTTTCTTT.

The chain joins TRBV9 to TRBJ1-2, with D possibly being TRBD1 (6 bases). The CDR3 runs to 14 residues. Germline V gene lookup returns CDR1 SGDLS and CDR2 YYNGEE. The germline V and J ends were trimmed by 2 bases and 8 bases, with 16 bases remaining between them. The CDR3 loop reads CASSVQGSLVGYTF. The CDR3 DNA sequence: TGTGCCAGCAGCGTGCAGGGGTCTTTAGTAGGCTACACCTTC.

The genes are TRBV10-3 and TRBJ1-5; TRBD1 matches at 7 bases. Germline loops: CDR1 ENHRY, CDR2 SYGVKD. The CDR3 consists of 15 residues. V was pared by 10 bases and J by 3 bases, with 12 bases of the junction left unmatched. The CDR3, as DNA: TGTGCCACCGCGGGCAAGGGGGCTACCAATCAGCCCCAGCATTTT. This gives the protein CATAGKGATNQPQHF.

The chain joins TRBV18 to TRBJ2-1, with TRBD1 identical over 9 bases. V lost 3 bases, J lost 5 bases, and 5 bases stayed unmatched. In germline, CDR1 is KGHSH, CDR2 LQKENI. The CDR3 consists of 15 residues. As DNA, the CDR3 is TGTGCCAGCTCACCCCGGGACAGGGTCAACAATGAGCAGTTCTTC. This gives the protein CASSPRDRVNNEQFF.

V is TRBV14 and J is TRBJ1-5; 7 bases agree with TRBD1. CDR1 and CDR2 from the germline V gene are SGHDN and FVKESK. The CDR3 runs to 16 residues. V shed 6 bases and J 2 bases; nucleotides not matched to a gene: 10. In nucleotides, the CDR3 is TGTGCCAGCAGAGCCCTTCGGGACAGAGGCAATCAGCCCCAGCATTTT. Translating it yields CASRALRDRGNQPQHF.

This clonotype was counted a few times. The chain couples TRBV5-1 to TRBJ2-3; 7 bases line up with TRBD1. This CDR3 has 13 residues. Germline lookup yields CDR1 SGHRS and CDR2 YFSETQ. Unmatched junction bases numbered 2, after V lost 5 bases and J lost 2 bases. The CDR3 region has the DNA TGCGCCAGCAGGGACAGGCCCACAGATACGCAGTATTTT. Translated, it gives CASRDRPTDTQYF.

The chain joins TRBV10-3 to TRBJ1-5; D ambiguous. The germline V gene encodes CDR1 ENHRY and CDR2 SYGVKD. Trimming took off 4 bases at V and 4 bases at J, with 8 bases between the two ends. The CDR3 totals 13 residues. CDR3 sequence reads: CAISATANQPQHF. CDR3 nucleotide sequence: TGTGCCATCAGTGCGACTGCTAATCAGCCCCAGCATTTT.

The V and J genes are TRBV10-3 and TRBJ1-1; D is possibly TRBD1 (6 bases). This CDR3 has 13 residues. The V end was cut by 2 bases, the J end by 7 bases, with 11 bases between. Looked up from germline, CDR1 is ENHRY and CDR2 is SYGVKD. CDR3 DNA: TGTGCCATCAGTGAGGGACAGCCGTTTGAAGCTTTCTTT. Its translation: CAISEGQPFEAFF.

The rearrangement joins TRBV2 to TRBJ2-3, with D unresolved. CDR1 is SNHLY, CDR2 FYNNEI, per germline. The CDR3 covers 12 residues. Trimming shortened V by 8 bases and J by 10 bases, and 16 bases separated the two germline ends. The CDR3 nucleotides are TGTGCCAGCCCTACAGTTGGAAGGGCGCAGTATTTT. Translation: CASPTVGRAQYF.

The CDR3 loop is CSARVGLAGGGWQETQYF. The CDR3 region has the DNA TGCAGTGCTAGAGTAGGACTAGCGGGAGGGGGTTGGCAAGAGACCCAGTACTTC. The chain recombines TRBV20-1 with TRBJ2-5, with TRBD2 matching over 15 bases. The ends lost 1 base at V and 2 bases at J; junction bases unmatched: 8. Per germline, CDR1 DFQATT and CDR2 SNEGSKA (reference sequence). CDR3 length: 18 amino acids.

The table lists this clonotype with a few counts. The chain has TRBV12-3 or TRBV12-4 and TRBJ2-2, with TRBD2 matching over 7 bases. The ends lost 5 bases at V and 4 bases at J; junction bases unmatched: 7. The CDR3 contains 15 residues. This chain's CDR3 is CASSKLATLTGELFF. The CDR3 nucleotides read TGTGCCAGCAGTAAACTAGCGACCCTCACCGGGGAGCTGTTTTTT.

The V gene is TRBV5-1, the J gene TRBJ2-3; 7 bases match TRBD1. CDR3 length: 15 residues. Unmatched junction bases numbered 2, after V lost 1 base and J lost 0 bases. CDR1 is SGHRS and CDR2 is YFSETQ in the germline V gene. DNA of the CDR3: TGCGCCAGCAGCTTGTTGGACAGGAGCACAGATACGCAGTATTTT. It is translated as CASSLLDRSTDTQYF.

This clonotype occurred a few times. This sequence joins TRBV20-1 and TRBJ2-5; 11 positions match TRBD2. Unmatched junction bases numbered 8, after V lost 1 base and J lost 4 bases. The CDR3 has 16 residues. Germline V gene data show CDR1 as DFQATT and CDR2 as SNEGSKA (reference sequence). The CDR3 protein is CSARADLAGGTETQYF. CDR3 sequence (DNA): TGCAGTGCTAGAGCCGACCTAGCGGGGGGCACAGAGACCCAGTACTTC.

This clonotype was observed a few times. V gene TRBV29-1 combines with J gene TRBJ2-4; D not certain. CDR3 length: 12 amino acids. Between the trimmed V and J ends, which lost 6 bases and 7 bases, there was a span of 13 bases. Germline CDR1 is SQVTM and CDR2 is ANQGSEA. DNA for the CDR3: TGCAGCGTCCTTGACCAGAAGAACATTCAGTACTTC. It specifies CSVLDQKNIQYF. The variable domain in full, with the rest retrieved from reference TRBV29-1 and TRBJ2-4, is SAVISQKPSRDICQRGTSLTIQCQVDSQVTMMFWYRQQPGQSLTLIATANQGSEATYESGFVIDKFPISRPNLTFSTLTVSNMSPEDSSIYLCSVLDQKNIQYFGAGTRLSVL.

This rearrangement joins TRBV5-1 to TRBJ1-1, with 12 bases lining up with TRBD1. The CDR3 totals 15 residues. Germline assignment: CDR1 SGHRS and CDR2 YFSETQ. V lost 3 bases and J lost 5; bases outside the gene matches: 5. The CDR3 loop is CASSWGTGGLTEAFF. DNA for the CDR3: TGCGCCAGCAGCTGGGGGACAGGGGGCTTAACTGAAGCTTTCTTT.